These 26 T cell receptor beta chains share one sample of origin, sequenced in a study of identical twins. From the 5' RACE reads, TCRdb called clonotypes with MiXCR, one entry per CDR3 protein. The data show around 220,000 distinct CDR3 sequences, over 11% seen once. Sequencing was done on a sample of memory (CD45RO+) T cells sorted from blood. The receptors derive from a woman aged 18-29 years in good health.

The V call is TRBV6-1, the J call TRBJ1-6, with D uncertain. Trimming removed 5 bases at V and 11 bases at J, with 13 bases between. The CDR3 sequence is 13 residues long. Germline lookup yields CDR1 MNHNS and CDR2 SASEGT. The CDR3, as DNA: TGTGCCAGCAGTATCTCTAAGGTCGCACCCCTCCACTTT. Translating gives CASSISKVAPLHF.

This clonotype occurred many times. The CDR3 spells CASRGLADIRETQYF. The DNA of the CDR3 is TGTGCCAGCAGAGGACTAGCAGACATAAGGGAGACCCAGTACTTC. V is TRBV12-3 or TRBV12-4 and J is TRBJ2-5; 8 bases are shared with TRBD2. CDR3 size: 15 residues. With 6 bases clipped from V and 5 bases from J, the junction kept 11 bases outside the gene matches.

This sequence joins TRBV29-1 and TRBJ2-5, with D uncertain. Germline V gives CDR1 SQVTM, CDR2 ANQGSEA. The CDR3 spans 12 residues. V was clipped by 4 bases and J by 3 bases, with 9 bases between them. The CDR3 nucleotides are TGCAGCGTTGCCATGAGTAAAGAGACCCAGTACTTC. The encoded protein is CSVAMSKETQYF.

The sample holds many counts of this clonotype. This chain connects TRBV20-1 to TRBJ1-1; TRBD1 aligns across 10 bases. V trimming: 5 bases; J trimming: 5 bases; junction bases outside the gene matches: 8. Germline V gene data show CDR1 as DFQATT and CDR2 as SNEGSKA (reference sequence). The CDR3 is 14 residues long. The CDR3 nucleotides are TGCAGTGCTGATACGGGACAGGGGCATACTGAAGCTTTCTTT. Amino acids: CSADTGQGHTEAFF.

This clonotype was observed a few times. The chain uses TRBV12-3 or TRBV12-4 and TRBJ1-1; no clear D. V lost 8 bases and J 2 bases, leaving 12 bases between the germline ends. This CDR3 comprises 13 residues. The CDR3 DNA reads TGTGCCAGCGCACCAATGTCTAACACTGAAGCTTTCTTT. Encoded protein: CASAPMSNTEAFF.

With respect to this clonotype: The junction departs from the called germline gene at one end, perhaps through a read error. V gene TRBV7-7 combines with J gene TRBJ2-1, with 10 bases that match TRBD2. This CDR3 has 17 residues. CDR1 SSHAT and CDR2 FNYEAQ come from the germline V gene (reference sequence). DNA for the CDR3: TGTGCTAGCAGTCTATCTGGGGGGACTAGCGTTTACAATGAGCAGTTCTTC. This sequence encodes CASSLSGGTSVYNEQFF. The whole variable domain, remainder taken from reference TRBV7-7 and TRBJ2-1, is GAGVSQSPRYKVTKRGQDVTLRCDPISSHATLYWYQQALGQGPEFLTYFNYEAQPDKSGLPSDRFSAERPEGSISTLTIQRTEQRDSAMYRCASSLSGGTSVYNEQFFGPGTRLTVL.

The genes are TRBV5-1 and TRBJ2-6; D remains ambiguous. The V gene's germline CDR1 is SGHRS and CDR2 YFSETQ. The germline V and J ends were trimmed by 2 bases and 0 bases, with 6 bases remaining between them. The CDR3 has 15 amino acids. The CDR3, as DNA: TGCGCCAGCAGCTTTACAGCCTCTGGGGCCAACGTCCTGACTTTC. Its protein is CASSFTASGANVLTF. Filled out from reference TRBV5-1 and TRBJ2-6, the complete variable domain reads KAGVTQTPRYLIKTRGQQVTLSCSPISGHRSVSWYQQTPGQGLQFLFEYFSETQRNKGNFPGRFSGRQFSNSRSEMNVSTLELGDSALYLCASSFTASGANVLTFGAGSRLTVL.

The J gene is TRBJ2-1, the V gene TRBV15; 7 bases line up with TRBD1. CDR1 is LNHNV, CDR2 YYDKDF, per germline (reference sequence). This CDR3 comprises 16 residues. With V trimmed by 0 bases and J by 5 bases, 7 bases remained unmatched. CDR3 loop: CATSRDSAGGDNEQFF. As DNA, the CDR3 is TGTGCCACCAGCAGAGATAGCGCAGGGGGAGACAATGAGCAGTTCTTC.

The chain employs TRBV7-9 and TRBJ1-1; TRBD1 might be the D (6 bases). The V gene's germline CDR1 is SEHNR and CDR2 FQNEAQ (reference sequence). The CDR3 covers 17 residues. The germline V and J ends were trimmed by 1 base and 1 base, with 16 bases remaining between them. CDR3 protein: CASSLVGGASWNTEAFF. DNA for the CDR3: TGTGCCAGCAGCTTAGTCGGGGGGGCTTCTTGGAACACTGAAGCTTTCTTT.

This clonotype has just a few counts. The rearrangement joins TRBV5-1 to TRBJ2-5; D perhaps matches TRBD2 (6 bases). Germline V lookup: CDR1 SGHRS, CDR2 YFSETQ. V was cut by 0 bases and J by 5 bases, with 14 bases left in between. The CDR3 contains 15 residues. The CDR3 sequence is CASSLGGGVRETQYF. Written as DNA, the CDR3 is TGCGCCAGCAGCTTGGGTGGAGGGGTACGCGAGACCCAGTACTTC. Full variable domain (remainder filled in from reference TRBV5-1 and TRBJ2-5): KAGVTQTPRYLIKTRGQQVTLSCSPISGHRSVSWYQQTPGQGLQFLFEYFSETQRNKGNFPGRFSGRQFSNSRSEMNVSTLELGDSALYLCASSLGGGVRETQYFGPGTRLLVL.

This clonotype has a count of ten or more. The chain couples TRBV5-1 to TRBJ1-1; D is undetermined. Trimming shortened V by 0 bases and J by 0 bases, and 3 bases separated the two germline ends. The CDR3 is 13 residues long. Germline CDR1 reads SGHRS; CDR2 reads YFSETQ. CDR3 amino acids: CASSLAVNTEAFF. CDR3 DNA: TGCGCCAGCAGCTTGGCCGTGAACACTGAAGCTTTCTTT.

The genes are TRBV3-1 and TRBJ1-5, with a possible D match to TRBD1 (5 bases). Germline V gives CDR1 LGHDT, CDR2 YNNKEL (reference sequence). This CDR3 spans 14 amino acids. V was trimmed by 4 bases and J by 4 bases, leaving 11 bases between them. The CDR3 DNA reads TGTGCCAGCAGCCCCGGGACGGATAATCAGCCCCAGCATTTT. This translates into CASSPGTDNQPQHF. The full variable domain, with the rest looked up from reference TRBV3-1 and TRBJ1-5, is DTAVSQTPKYLVTQMGNDKSIKCEQNLGHDTMYWYKQDSKKFLKIMFSYNNKELIINETVPNRFSPKSPDKAHLNLHINSLELGDSAVYFCASSPGTDNQPQHFGDGTRLSIL.

This clonotype has only a few counts. The V call is TRBV20-1, the J call TRBJ2-2; 9 positions agree with TRBD2. CDR1 is DFQATT, CDR2 SNEGSKA, per germline (reference sequence). The CDR3 runs 16 residues. The J segment lost 4 bases and the V segment lost 0 bases, leaving 6 bases of the junction unmatched. CDR3 bases: TGCAGTGCTAGAGATCGAAAAGCGGGAGGCACCGGGGAGCTGTTTTTT. Its translation is CSARDRKAGGTGELFF.

The genes are TRBV7-2 and TRBJ2-1; D is perhaps TRBD2 (5 bases). The CDR3 totals 16 residues. V was trimmed by 5 bases and J by 1 base, leaving 15 bases between them. The germline CDR1 and CDR2 sequences are SGHTA and FQGNSA. This CDR3 reads CASSLSGPRSYNEQFF. CDR3 coding DNA: TGTGCCAGCAGCCTGAGCGGCCCAAGGTCCTACAATGAGCAGTTCTTC.

This clonotype was counted only a few times. The genes are TRBV12-5 and TRBJ1-1; the match to TRBD1 covers 10 bases. The CDR3 is 13 residues long. Germline V gene data show CDR1 as LGHNT and CDR2 as FRNRAP. The junction had 9 bases not matched to a gene; V was cut back by 5 bases and J by 12 bases. The CDR3 sequence is CASGLGTGVLPFF. CDR3 sequence (DNA): TGTGCTAGTGGTCTCGGGACAGGGGTCTTGCCTTTCTTT.

Only a few counts were recorded for this clonotype. The chain carries TRBV7-9 and TRBJ1-2; perhaps TRBD1 as D (6 bases). This CDR3 spans 15 amino acids. Deletions cut 3 bases from V and 0 bases from J, with 11 bases between. CDR1 is SEHNR and CDR2 is FQNEAQ in the germline V gene (reference sequence). CDR3 region: CASSLDRDTNYGYTF. DNA of the CDR3: TGTGCCAGCAGCTTGGACCGGGACACTAACTATGGCTACACCTTC.

This clonotype came up a few times. This chain connects TRBV7-9 to TRBJ1-5; 10 bases map to TRBD1. The CDR3 is made up of 16 amino acids. From germline, CDR1 is SEHNR and CDR2 FQNEAQ (reference sequence). V gave up 4 bases and J gave up 6 bases; unmatched junction bases: 9. This chain's CDR3 is CASSSRDRGLRQPQHF. The CDR3 nucleotides are TGTGCCAGCAGCTCCAGGGACAGGGGACTACGTCAGCCCCAGCATTTT.

There are a few counts of this clonotype. The chain uses TRBV20-1 and TRBJ2-7; 8 positions agree with TRBD2. Germline loops: CDR1 DFQATT, CDR2 SNEGSKA (reference sequence). This CDR3 contains 14 residues. The V segment lost 4 bases and the J segment 6 bases; nucleotides outside the gene matches: 11. The CDR3 loop reads CSATQSAGAGEQYF. The CDR3 DNA reads TGCAGTGCTACCCAGTCAGCGGGGGCGGGCGAGCAGTACTTC.

The chain carries TRBV20-1 and TRBJ2-7, with 7 bases aligning to TRBD1. Losses at the gene ends were 0 bases for V and 0 bases for J; bases not matched to a gene: 11. This CDR3 is 17 amino acids long. Germline-derived CDR1 and CDR2 are DFQATT and SNEGSKA (reference sequence). In DNA form, the CDR3 reads TGCAGTGCTAGAGAGGCCCCTTCCGACAGGGCCTCCTACGAGCAGTACTTC. Translating gives CSAREAPSDRASYEQYF.

The chain links TRBV4-3 to TRBJ2-3, with D perhaps TRBD2 (5 bases). Germline V gene data show CDR1 as LGHNA and CDR2 as YSLEER. V shed 3 bases and J shed 5 bases, with 12 bases lying between them. The CDR3 sequence is 14 residues long. The CDR3 nucleotides read TGCGCCAGCAGCCACTCCGCTCGGGAAGATACGCAGTATTTT. It encodes CASSHSAREDTQYF.

This clonotype was seen more than once but under ten times. The rearrangement links TRBV7-9 to TRBJ1-6, with D maybe TRBD1 (6 bases). The CDR3 is 15 residues long. The V end was cut by 1 base, the J end by 7 bases, with 11 bases between. Germline CDR1 is SEHNR and CDR2 is FQNEAQ (reference sequence). CDR3 residues: CASSLGVDRNSPLHF. The DNA for the CDR3 is TGTGCCAGCAGCTTAGGGGTGGACAGAAATTCACCCCTCCACTTT.

This clonotype was observed a few times. The chain carries TRBV5-1 and TRBJ2-7, with D perhaps matching TRBD1 (6 bases). The V end lost 6 bases, the J end lost 5 bases, and 18 bases lay between the germline ends. CDR1 and CDR2 (germline): SGHRS, YFSETQ. The CDR3 totals 14 residues. DNA for the CDR3: TGCGCCAGCACTCTACAGGGTCATAGCGACGAGCAGTACTTC. Translation: CASTLQGHSDEQYF.

In this sample, this clonotype turned up a few times. A much larger clone differs by one base, so this may be a read error. The chain links TRBV5-1 to TRBJ2-1; 9 bases are shared with TRBD2. CDR1 and CDR2 (germline): SGHRS, YFSETQ. The CDR3 spans 14 residues. With V trimmed by 5 bases and J by 14 bases, 14 bases remained unmatched. The CDR3 protein is CASRLASGKKEKFF. CDR3 nucleotide sequence: TGCGCCAGCAGATTAGCTAGCGGGAAGAAGGAGAAGTTCTTC.

This clonotype was seen more than once but under ten times. The genes are TRBV6-2 or TRBV6-3 and TRBJ2-1, with 9 positions matching TRBD2. CDR1 and CDR2 from the germline V gene are MNHEY and SVGEGT. Unmatched junction bases numbered 5, after V lost 6 bases and J lost 5 bases. The CDR3 has 14 amino acids. The CDR3 loop reads CASRRSSGDNEQFF. CDR3 DNA sequence: TGTGCCAGCAGGAGGTCTAGCGGGGACAATGAGCAGTTCTTC.

The chain links TRBV20-1 to TRBJ2-7; TRBD1 agrees at 8 bases. This CDR3 is 14 amino acids long. Germline V gives CDR1 DFQATT, CDR2 SNEGSKA (reference sequence). The trim removed 3 bases at V and 4 bases at J, leaving 8 bases unmatched. CDR3 DNA sequence: TGCAGTGCTAGGGGCGGACAGGGTTATTACGAGCAGTACTTC. It encodes CSARGGQGYYEQYF.

In this sample, this clonotype turned up a few times. The chain recombines TRBV5-1 with TRBJ2-7; no reliable D call. The CDR3 runs to 13 residues. Germline lookup yields CDR1 SGHRS and CDR2 YFSETQ. The ends were cut back, 5 bases at V and 0 bases at J, with 9 bases in the middle. The CDR3 is CASRWTDSYEQYF. CDR3 bases: TGCGCCAGCAGGTGGACGGACTCCTACGAGCAGTACTTC.